These 20 T cell receptor beta chains came from one sample sequenced in a study of cytomegalovirus exposure and HLA in healthy donors. PCR amplification relied on 60 Vbeta primers (plus 13 Jbeta primers). Libraries were prepared by immunoSEQ multiplex PCR; TCRdb keeps only in-frame clonotypes and omits some of them. The sample table includes about 140,000 clones. Sample: PBMCs. The source of these receptors is a woman in her late teens or twenties in good health and CMV-seronegative.

The rearrangement links TRBV19 to TRBJ1-1; 9 nucleotides align to TRBD1. The trim removed 6 bases at V and 3 bases at J, leaving 14 bases unmatched. This CDR3 contains 17 residues. From germline, CDR1 is LNHDA and CDR2 SQIVND (reference sequence). DNA for the CDR3: TGTGCCAGTAGCGGACCCGGGACAGGGTTGGGGTACACTGAAGCTTTCTTT. Translating gives CASSGPGTGLGYTEAFF.

Worth noting for this clone: At the DNA level, this CDR3 is encoded by other sequences in the same sample as well. The V gene is TRBV7-6, the J gene TRBJ1-1; 8 bases map to TRBD1. Germline loops: CDR1 SGHVS, CDR2 FNYEAQ. Losses at the gene ends were 4 bases for V and 1 base for J; bases not matched to a gene: 5. The CDR3 covers 15 residues. CDR3 sequence: CASSSRQGANTEAFF. CDR3 in DNA: TGTGCCAGCAGCTCGCGTCAGGGGGCGAACACTGAAGCTTTCTTT.

This sequence joins TRBV28 and TRBJ1-1; the D is unclear. With 4 bases removed from V and 5 bases from J, the gap between germline ends came to 14 bases. CDR3 length: 14 amino acids. Per germline, CDR1 MDHEN and CDR2 SYDVKM. CDR3 in amino acids: CASSYGSEATEAFF. CDR3 nucleotide sequence: TGTGCCAGCAGTTATGGTAGCGAAGCAACTGAAGCTTTCTTT.

V usage is TRBV19 and J usage is TRBJ2-2; 10 nucleotides agree with TRBD1. The V gene's germline CDR1 is LNHDA and CDR2 SQIVND (reference sequence). The ends lost 7 bases at V and 5 bases at J; junction bases unmatched: 4. This CDR3 comprises 14 residues. The CDR3 sequence is CASTDRGLTGELFF. CDR3 nucleotides: TGTGCCAGTACAGACAGGGGGCTGACCGGGGAGCTGTTTTTT.

The chain couples TRBV7-9 to TRBJ1-2; D might be TRBD1 (6 bases). V dropped 5 bases and J dropped 4 bases, with 11 bases sitting between them. CDR1 is SEHNR and CDR2 is FQNEAQ in the germline V gene (reference sequence). The CDR3 is made up of 13 amino acids. Written as DNA, the CDR3 is TGTGCCAGCAGCACACAGGGTTCCTATGGCTACACCTTC. The encoded protein is CASSTQGSYGYTF.

The chain is built from TRBV18 and TRBJ2-1, with TRBD2 identical over 11 bases. CDR3 length: 14 residues. The germline CDR1 and CDR2 sequences are KGHSH and LQKENI. J lost 10 bases, V lost 5 bases, and 7 bases had no gene match. The CDR3 spells CASSNGTSGREQFF. CDR3 DNA sequence: TGTGCCAGCTCAAACGGGACTAGCGGTCGAGAGCAGTTCTTC.

The chain is built from TRBV6-6 and TRBJ2-6; D possibly corresponds to TRBD1 (6 bases). CDR3 length: 16 amino acids. Trimming left V 7 bases short and J 1 base short, with 14 bases between. Germline values: CDR1 MNHNY, CDR2 SVGAGI (reference sequence). The CDR3 nucleotides are TGTGCCAGCACCCCACAGGGTAGGTCTGGGGCCAACGTCCTGACTTTC. This sequence encodes CASTPQGRSGANVLTF.

This chain links TRBV7-2 with TRBJ2-5; D perhaps matches TRBD2 (5 bases). V lost 4 bases to trimming and J lost 5 bases, with 11 bases between them. Per germline, CDR1 SGHTA and CDR2 FQGNSA. The CDR3 length is 13 residues. CDR3: CASSWNQRETQYF. CDR3 DNA: TGTGCCAGCAGCTGGAATCAGCGGGAGACCCAGTACTTC. The full variable domain, completed using reference TRBV7-2 and TRBJ2-5, is GAGVSQSPSNKVTEKGKDVELRCDPISGHTALYWYRQSLGQGLEFLIYFQGNSAPDKSGLPSDRFSAERTGGSVSTLTIQRTQQEDSAVYLCASSWNQRETQYFGPGTRLLVL.

The rearrangement uses TRBV7-8 and TRBJ2-1, with TRBD2 matching 8 bases. Germline CDR1 is SGHVS and CDR2 is FQNEAQ. The CDR3 loop spans 16 amino acids. V lost 3 bases, J lost 12 bases, and 16 bases stayed unmatched. CDR3 loop: CASSFARLAPLVGQFF. In nucleotides, the CDR3 is TGTGCCAGCAGCTTCGCTCGACTAGCGCCCCTCGTCGGGCAGTTCTTC.

The chain carries TRBV9 and TRBJ2-5; TRBD2 matches at 14 bases. Germline CDR1 and CDR2: SGDLS and YYNGEE. The CDR3 has 19 residues. J was trimmed by 2 bases and V by 3 bases; bases with no gene match: 12. The CDR3 sequence: CASSGSIGLAGGRQETQYF. The CDR3 bases are TGTGCCAGCAGCGGGAGTATCGGACTAGCGGGAGGTAGGCAAGAGACCCAGTACTTC. The whole variable domain, filled in from reference TRBV9 and TRBJ2-5, reads DSGVTQTPKHLITATGQRVTLRCSPRSGDLSVYWYQQSLDQGLQFLIQYYNGEERAKGNILERFSAQQFPDLHSELNLSSLELGDSALYFCASSGSIGLAGGRQETQYFGPGTRLLVL.

CDR3 residues: CASSPKRRANTEAFF. DNA of the CDR3: TGTGCCAGCAGCCCGAAGAGGCGGGCGAACACTGAAGCTTTCTTT. The chain has TRBV7-2 and TRBJ1-1; D unresolved. The CDR3 has 15 amino acids. Germline CDR1 reads SGHTA; CDR2 reads FQGNSA. V was cut by 5 bases and J by 1 base, with 14 bases left in between.

V is TRBV5-6 and J is TRBJ1-3, with D perhaps matching TRBD1 (6 bases). The CDR3 is made up of 19 amino acids. V was trimmed by 1 base and J by 0 bases, leaving 20 bases between them. The germline V gene encodes CDR1 SGHDT and CDR2 YYEEEE. The chain's CDR3 is CASSLFIAGEGLSGNTIYF. The DNA of the CDR3 is TGTGCCAGCAGCTTGTTTATTGCAGGGGAGGGCCTCTCTGGAAACACCATATATTTT.

The chain has TRBV5-1 and TRBJ2-3; 11 bases agree with TRBD2. This CDR3 comprises 16 residues. Trimming took 0 bases from V and 4 from J; bases not matched to a gene: 4. CDR1 and CDR2 (germline): SGHRS, YFSETQ. CDR3 loop: CASSLVLAGGSDTQYF. DNA of the CDR3: TGCGCCAGCAGCTTGGTGCTAGCGGGGGGATCAGATACGCAGTATTTT.

This chain connects TRBV4-1 to TRBJ1-3, with D unresolved. The V end lost 0 bases, the J end lost 2 bases, and 8 bases lay between the germline ends. Germline CDR1 MGHRA, CDR2 YSYEKL. This CDR3 has 15 residues. DNA of the CDR3: TGCGCCAGCAGCCAAGATCGCGGCCCTGGAAACACCATATATTTT. It translates to CASSQDRGPGNTIYF.

This chain uses TRBV7-3 with TRBJ1-1; D unresolved. Germline V lookup: CDR1 SGHTA, CDR2 FQGTGA. Trimming removed 2 bases from V and 1 base from J, with 20 bases in between. This CDR3 spans 18 amino acids. DNA of the CDR3: TGTGCCAGCAGCTTATATGACTCGGGGAAGTCGAGGAACACTGAAGCTTTCTTT. Its translation: CASSLYDSGKSRNTEAFF.

This chain uses TRBV19 with TRBJ2-1; 14 bases fit TRBD2. Germline-derived CDR1 and CDR2 are LNHDA and SQIVND (reference sequence). The CDR3 is 19 residues long. The trim removed 1 base at V and 2 bases at J, leaving 7 bases unmatched. CDR3 coding DNA: TGTGCCAGTAGTATAGCCCCCGGACTAGCGGGAGGAACCTACAATGAGCAGTTCTTC. Translation gives CASSIAPGLAGGTYNEQFF.

J is TRBJ2-5 and V is TRBV9; maybe TRBD1 (6 bases). CDR3 size: 14 residues. From germline, CDR1 is SGDLS and CDR2 YYNGEE. The V gene lost 2 bases and the J gene lost 4 bases, with 12 bases spanning the gap. For the CDR3, the DNA is TGTGCCAGCAGCGTTTGGGACACCCCAGAGACCCAGTACTTC. Translation: CASSVWDTPETQYF.

V is TRBV19 and J is TRBJ1-5; D ambiguous. The germline V and J ends were trimmed by 3 bases and 0 bases, with 9 bases remaining between them. CDR3 length: 15 residues. CDR1 LNHDA and CDR2 SQIVND come from the germline V gene (reference sequence). The CDR3 DNA reads TGTGCCAGTAGTATCGCCGGGGATAGCAATCAGCCCCAGCATTTT. Translated: CASSIAGDSNQPQHF.

V usage is TRBV29-1 and J usage is TRBJ2-1; D gene uncertain. Germline V gives CDR1 SQVTM, CDR2 ANQGSEA. The CDR3 is 15 amino acids. V was clipped by 2 bases and J by 6 bases, with 17 bases between them. The CDR3 nucleotides are TGCAGCGTTGAACCGTACGGCCAGGTACCCAATGAGCAGTTCTTC. Translated: CSVEPYGQVPNEQFF.

This rearrangement joins TRBV27 to TRBJ2-3, with TRBD2 identical over 8 bases. Unmatched junction bases numbered 10, after V lost 5 bases and J lost 0 bases. Germline CDR1 is MNHEY and CDR2 is SMNVEV (reference sequence). The CDR3 length is 17 residues. The CDR3 is CASSSPGLVQSTDTQYF. The DNA for the CDR3 is TGTGCCAGCAGTAGTCCGGGACTAGTCCAAAGCACAGATACGCAGTATTTT.